This T cell receptor (beta chain) was sequenced for a study of blood T cell repertoires in COVID-19. Study in general: The United States, Italy and Spain provided the acute and convalescent COVID-19 samples.

Per the germline V gene, CDR1 is SEHNR and CDR2 is FQNEAQ (reference sequence). The trim removed 3 bases at V and 5 bases at J, leaving 2 bases unmatched. The CDR3 sequence is 14 residues long. Original processing methods: Reference gene primers were amplified, and this amplification served to estimate nucleated cell counts. Here immunoSEQ multiplex PCR was the method, and the copy in TCRdb shows in-frame clones only, minus some. The V and J calls and clone size are taken from that table; D and trimming were inferred from the DNA. The table records nearly 200,000 clones, about 83% of them present only once. This clone was observed a handful of times.

The sequenced material came from peripheral blood. The source of this sequence is a woman between 65 and 79 years old with active or convalescent COVID-19. The chain carries TRBV7-9 and TRBJ2-2; TRBD2 aligns across 8 bases. CDR3 protein: CASSFSGTTGELFF. The CDR3 DNA is TGTGCCAGCAGCTTTAGCGGGACTACCGGGGAGCTGTTTTTT.